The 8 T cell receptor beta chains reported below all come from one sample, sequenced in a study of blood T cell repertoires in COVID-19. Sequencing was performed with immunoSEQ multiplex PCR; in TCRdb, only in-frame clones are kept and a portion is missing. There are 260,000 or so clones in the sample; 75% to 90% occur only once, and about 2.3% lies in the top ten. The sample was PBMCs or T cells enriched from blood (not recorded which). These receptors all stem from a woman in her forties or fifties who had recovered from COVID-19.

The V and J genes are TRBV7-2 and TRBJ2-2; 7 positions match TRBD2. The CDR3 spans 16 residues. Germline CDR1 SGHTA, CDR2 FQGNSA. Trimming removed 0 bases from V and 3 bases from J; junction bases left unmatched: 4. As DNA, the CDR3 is TGTGCCAGCAGCTTAGCACCTAGCGGATACACCGGGGAGCTGTTTTTT. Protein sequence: CASSLAPSGYTGELFF.

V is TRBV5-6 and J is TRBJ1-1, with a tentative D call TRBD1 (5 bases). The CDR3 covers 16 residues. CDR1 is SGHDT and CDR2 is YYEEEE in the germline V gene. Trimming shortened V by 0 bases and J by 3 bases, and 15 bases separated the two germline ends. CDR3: CASSLASGTRDTEAFF. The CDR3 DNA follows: TGTGCCAGCAGCTTGGCGTCAGGGACTAGGGACACTGAAGCTTTCTTT.

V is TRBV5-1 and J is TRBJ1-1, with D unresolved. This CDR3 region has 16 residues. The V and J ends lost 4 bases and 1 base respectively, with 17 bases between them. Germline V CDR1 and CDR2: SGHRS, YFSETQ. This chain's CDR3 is CASSPRAIPGNTEAFF. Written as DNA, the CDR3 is TGCGCCAGCAGCCCGAGGGCGATTCCAGGGAACACTGAAGCTTTCTTT.

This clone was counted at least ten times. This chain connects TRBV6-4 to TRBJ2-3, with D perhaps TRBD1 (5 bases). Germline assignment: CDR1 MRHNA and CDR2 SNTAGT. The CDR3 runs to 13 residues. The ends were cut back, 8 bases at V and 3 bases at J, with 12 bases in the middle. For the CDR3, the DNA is TGTGCCAGCGGCCAGGGTGATACAGATACGCAGTATTTT. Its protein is CASGQGDTDTQYF.

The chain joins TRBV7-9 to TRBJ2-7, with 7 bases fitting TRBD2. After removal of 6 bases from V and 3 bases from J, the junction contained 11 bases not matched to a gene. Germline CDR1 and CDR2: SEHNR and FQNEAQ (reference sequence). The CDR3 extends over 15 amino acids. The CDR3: CASSWGTGDYYEQYF. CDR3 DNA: TGTGCCAGCAGTTGGGGGACTGGGGACTACTACGAGCAGTACTTC.

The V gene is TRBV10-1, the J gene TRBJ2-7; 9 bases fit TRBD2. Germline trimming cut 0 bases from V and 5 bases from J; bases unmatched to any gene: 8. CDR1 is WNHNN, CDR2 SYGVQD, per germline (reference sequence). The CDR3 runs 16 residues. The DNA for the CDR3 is TGCGCCAGCAGTGAGTCGGCGGCGGGAGGGCCGGACGAGCAGTACTTC. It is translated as CASSESAAGGPDEQYF.

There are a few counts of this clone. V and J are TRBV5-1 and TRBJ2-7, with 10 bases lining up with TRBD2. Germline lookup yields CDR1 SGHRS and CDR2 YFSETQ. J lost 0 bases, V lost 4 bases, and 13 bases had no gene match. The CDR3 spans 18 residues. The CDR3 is CASSPKIPGLASSYEQYF. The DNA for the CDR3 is TGCGCCAGCAGCCCGAAGATTCCGGGACTAGCGAGCTCCTACGAGCAGTACTTC.

CDR3 sequence (DNA): TGTGCCACCCGTGACAGGGGATCCTACGAGCAGTACTTC. This gives the protein CATRDRGSYEQYF. The J gene is TRBJ2-7, the V gene TRBV19, with 8 bases lining up with TRBD1. V shed 10 bases and J 1 base; nucleotides not matched to a gene: 6. CDR1 is LNHDA and CDR2 is SQIVND in the germline V gene (reference sequence). The CDR3 loop spans 13 amino acids.